The 11 T cell receptor beta chains presented below share a single source sample, sequenced in a study of OX40 agonist ivuxolimab in advanced cancers. Measured with immunoSEQ multiplex PCR; TCRdb has only the in-frame clones, and not every one. The sample has fewer than 100,000 clones; approximately 86% are singletons. This specimen consisted of CD4+ or CD8+ T cells sorted from blood, obtained in a trial of the OX40 agonist ivuxolimab. These TCRs come from an adult with an advanced solid tumor such as melanoma, head and neck, liver or kidney cancer.

This clone appeared a few times. V is TRBV2 and J is TRBJ2-7; unclear D gene. Between the trimmed V and J ends, which lost 4 bases and 3 bases, there was a span of 10 bases. The CDR3 contains 13 residues. The germline CDR1 and CDR2 sequences are SNHLY and FYNNEI. CDR3: CASSATRFYEQYF. CDR3 DNA sequence: TGTGCCAGCAGTGCGACTCGATTCTACGAGCAGTACTTC.

The CDR3 sequence: CASARFISGNTIYF. CDR3 bases: TGTGCCAGTGCCAGATTTATCTCTGGAAACACCATATATTTT. V gene TRBV7-2 combines with J gene TRBJ1-3; D is uncertain. The CDR3 sequence is 14 residues long. Looked up from germline, CDR1 is SGHTA and CDR2 is FQGNSA. With 9 bases removed from V and 0 bases from J, the gap between germline ends came to 12 bases. The variable domain in full, with the rest retrieved from reference TRBV7-2 and TRBJ1-3, is GAGVSQSPSNKVTEKGKDVELRCDPISGHTALYWYRQSLGQGLEFLIYFQGNSAPDKSGLPSDRFSAERTGGSVSTLTIQRTQQEDSAVYLCASARFISGNTIYFGEGSWLTVV.

V and J are TRBV5-4 and TRBJ2-6; the D gene could be TRBD1 or TRBD2 (5 bases each). Germline CDR1 and CDR2: SGHNT and YYREEE (reference sequence). CDR3 length: 17 residues. Trimming took off 0 bases at V and 1 base at J, with 11 bases between the two ends. The CDR3 is CASSLAGPLSGANVLTF. The CDR3 DNA sequence: TGTGCCAGCAGCTTGGCGGGACCCCTTTCTGGGGCCAACGTCCTGACTTTC.

The genes are TRBV11-2 and TRBJ2-1, with a weak D call TRBD2 (5 bases). The CDR3 length is 16 residues. Trimming left V 4 bases short and J 7 bases short, with 20 bases between. Germline-derived CDR1 and CDR2 are SGHAT and FQNNGV. CDR3 sequence: CASSYRTSRGLNEQFF. The DNA of the CDR3 is TGTGCCAGCAGCTACCGGACCTCACGGGGTTTGAATGAGCAGTTCTTC.

J is TRBJ2-3 and V is TRBV5-1; D possibly corresponds to TRBD2 (6 bases). The germline V gene encodes CDR1 SGHRS and CDR2 YFSETQ. The length of the CDR3 is 15 residues. Trimming shortened V by 0 bases and J by 6 bases, and 14 bases separated the two germline ends. CDR3 sequence reads: CASSLAGDGVDTQYF. CDR3 coding DNA: TGCGCCAGCAGCTTGGCGGGAGACGGCGTGGATACGCAGTATTTT.

This rearrangement joins TRBV5-1 to TRBJ2-4; 16 bases are shared with TRBD2. The CDR3 is 19 residues long. The germline CDR1 and CDR2 sequences are SGHRS and YFSETQ. Unmatched junction bases numbered 5, after V lost 0 bases and J lost 2 bases. The CDR3 nucleotides read TGCGCCAGCAGCTTGGCCGGGACTAGCGGGAGGGAGTCCAAAAACATTCAGTACTTC. This encodes CASSLAGTSGRESKNIQYF.

The DNA of the CDR3 is TGTGCCAGCAGCCCTGAGTTTAGCGGCACAGATACGCAGTATTTT. Its protein product is CASSPEFSGTDTQYF. The rearrangement joins TRBV7-3 to TRBJ2-3, with D possibly matching TRBD2 (5 bases). With 5 bases removed from V and 1 base from J, the gap between germline ends came to 13 bases. The CDR3 has 15 amino acids. Per the germline V gene, CDR1 is SGHTA and CDR2 is FQGTGA.

The chain employs TRBV27 and TRBJ2-7, with TRBD2 as a possible D gene (6 bases). Trimming took 7 bases from V and 0 from J, leaving 19 bases between them. CDR1 and CDR2 from the germline V gene are MNHEY and SMNVEV (reference sequence). CDR3 length: 16 residues. Here the CDR3 DNA reads TGTGCCAGCAACCCCGGTGGGGCCGGGGGCTCCTACGAGCAGTACTTC. Amino acid sequence: CASNPGGAGGSYEQYF.

The rearrangement links TRBV28 to TRBJ1-5, with 7 nucleotides matching TRBD1. V was pared by 4 bases and J by 3 bases, with 6 bases of the junction left unmatched. The CDR3 is 15 amino acids. From germline, CDR1 is MDHEN and CDR2 SYDVKM. The CDR3 region is CASSWFKGANQPQHF. DNA for the CDR3: TGTGCCAGCAGTTGGTTCAAGGGGGCCAATCAGCCCCAGCATTTT.

This clone was detected a few times. The rearrangement joins TRBV30 to TRBJ1-1, with unresolved D. The CDR3 is 13 amino acids. Trimming left V 3 bases short and J 0 bases short, with 8 bases between. Germline CDR1 reads GTSNPN; CDR2 reads SVGIG (reference sequence). CDR3: CAWRKGLNTEAFF. CDR3 nucleotide sequence: TGTGCCTGGAGGAAGGGCCTGAACACTGAAGCTTTCTTT. The entire variable domain, with the rest obtained from reference TRBV30 and TRBJ1-1, is as follows: SQTIHQWPATLVQPVGSPLSLECTVEGTSNPNLYWYRQAAGRGLQLLFYSVGIGQISSEVPQNLSASRPQDRQFILSSKKLLLSDSGFYLCAWRKGLNTEAFFGQGTRLTVV.

The chain couples TRBV4-1 to TRBJ2-1; 9 nucleotides align to TRBD2. The V gene's germline CDR1 is MGHRA and CDR2 YSYEKL. CDR3 length equals 18 residues. V trimming: 1 base; J trimming: 4 bases; junction bases outside the gene matches: 11. The CDR3, as DNA: TGCGCCAGCAGCCAAGCGGAGGCGGGAGGGCCGGGGTACAATGAGCAGTTCTTC. It yields the protein CASSQAEAGGPGYNEQFF.